These T cell receptor beta chains were read from a single sample in a study of T cell responses to AZD1222 COVID-19 vaccine. This table comes from immunoSEQ multiplex PCR, and its TCRdb copy is limited to in-frame clones, with some not included. The sample carries more than 95,000 clones, less than 90% recorded once. The sample was peripheral blood, taken on day 0 of AZD1222 vaccination. The receptor set was obtained from an adult in good health. Each CDR3 is given with its conserved first and last residue. D genes are given only for firm matches. Size values are once, few and many counts, or a class for expanded clones, and some rows have none.

clone size,D gene,J gene,V gene,CDR3 protein,CDR3 DNA
few,TRBD1,TRBJ2-2,TRBV7-9,CASSAGTGVNPVWTGELFF,TGTGCCAGCAGCGCCGGGACAGGGGTCAATCCCGTTTGGACCGGGGAGCTGTTTTTT
NA,NA,TRBJ1-1,TRBV27,CASREGGTEAFF,TGTGCCTCCAGGGAGGGCGGCACTGAAGCTTTCTTT
NA,NA,TRBJ2-5,TRBV3-1/TRBV3-2,CASSQGFGVGQETQYF,TGTGCCAGCAGCCAAGGTTTTGGGGTCGGACAAGAGACCCAGTACTTC
NA,TRBD1,TRBJ1-2,TRBV5-1,CASSTQGVGVYGYTF,TGCGCCAGCAGCACCCAGGGGGTCGGGGTCTATGGCTACACCTTC
NA,NA,TRBJ2-7,TRBV28,CASSSNRENEQYF,TGTGCCAGCAGTTCAAACAGGGAGAACGAGCAGTACTTC
NA,NA,TRBJ1-1,TRBV12-3/TRBV12-4,CASSPRGGTEAFF,TGTGCCAGCAGTCCTCGCGGGGGCACTGAAGCTTTCTTT
NA,NA,TRBJ1-5,TRBV10-3,CAIRRGSNQPQHF,TGTGCCATCAGGAGGGGTAGCAATCAGCCCCAGCATTTT
NA,NA,TRBJ1-5,TRBV19,CASTGGRGRVGGNQPQHF,TGTGCCAGTACGGGTGGGAGGGGGAGAGTCGGTGGAAATCAGCCCCAGCATTTT
NA,NA,TRBJ2-5,TRBV6-2/TRBV6-3,CASSYSIQETQYF,TGTGCCAGCAGTTACTCGATACAAGAGACCCAGTACTTC
NA,TRBD1,TRBJ1-5,TRBV6-2/TRBV6-3,CASSLTGGANQPQHF,TGTGCCAGCAGTTTAACAGGGGGCGCGAATCAGCCCCAGCATTTT
NA,NA,TRBJ1-2,TRBV28,CASSSNNYGYTF,TGTGCCAGCAGTTCCAATAACTATGGCTACACCTTC
NA,TRBD1,TRBJ2-1,TRBV10-3,CATTGDRGNNEQFF,TGTGCCACCACCGGGGACAGGGGCAACAATGAGCAGTTCTTC
NA,NA,TRBJ2-6,TRBV14,CASSLSGTGANVLTF,TGTGCCAGCAGCCTAAGTGGAACTGGGGCCAACGTCCTGACTTTC
NA,NA,TRBJ2-1,TRBV20-1,CSASVSGRSYNEQFF,TGCAGTGCTAGTGTCTCTGGACGATCCTACAATGAGCAGTTCTTC
NA,TRBD1,TRBJ1-2,TRBV5-4,CASSSQGDGAGYTF,TGTGCCAGCAGCTCACAGGGGGATGGGGCGGGCTACACCTTC
NA,TRBD1,TRBJ2-1,TRBV5-1,CASRPPGQGGNEQFF,TGCGCCAGCAGGCCCCCGGGACAGGGTGGGAATGAGCAGTTCTTC
NA,NA,TRBJ1-2,TRBV7-9,CASSLAAPRDNYGYTF,TGTGCCAGCAGCTTAGCCGCCCCGAGGGATAACTATGGCTACACCTTC
NA,NA,TRBJ1-1,TRBV19,CASSITNTEAFF,TGTGCCAGTAGTATAACGAACACTGAAGCTTTCTTT